The next 27 T cell receptor beta chains were all read from a single sample in a study of T cells after yellow fever vaccination. One entry per CDR3 protein, called by TCRdb with MiXCR from the 5' RACE reads. The table includes approximately 85,000 distinct CDR3 sequences, roughly 13% detected once. Source: CD8+ T cells not binding an NS4B(214-222) dextramer, sorted from PBMCs, taken less than 25 days after the first yellow fever vaccination. Receptors originate from a man younger than 35 who received the YFV17D yellow fever vaccine.

A few counts support this clonotype. J is TRBJ1-1 and V is TRBV25-1; no firm D call. Germline V lookup: CDR1 MGHDK, CDR2 SYGVNS. The germline V and J ends were trimmed by 0 bases and 1 base, with 6 bases remaining between them. This CDR3 spans 14 amino acids. CDR3 nucleotide sequence: TGTGCCAGCAGTGAATATAGACAGAACACTGAAGCTTTCTTT. Amino acid sequence: CASSEYRQNTEAFF.

This clonotype was counted a few times. This chain uses TRBV7-9 with TRBJ2-2, with TRBD2 matching over 9 bases. CDR1 SEHNR and CDR2 FQNEAQ come from the germline V gene (reference sequence). V shed 5 bases, J shed 7 bases, and the junction held 2 bases outside the gene matches. There are 13 residues in the CDR3. CDR3 sequence reads: CASSLTSGGELFF. CDR3 in DNA: TGTGCCAGCAGCCTGACTAGCGGCGGGGAGCTGTTTTTT.

This clonotype was found a few times. At one end the junction does not follow the germline gene, possibly because of a read error. Here the CDR3 DNA reads TGTGCCAGCAGCTTAGATCTAGCGGGGGGGCCCCCTCTTCGGTTT. It is translated as CASSLDLAGGPPLRF. This chain links TRBV7-2 with TRBJ2-3, with 12 bases identical to TRBD2. CDR1 is SGHTA, CDR2 FQGNSA, per germline. There are 15 residues in the CDR3.

This clonotype was recorded a few times. The chain employs TRBV11-2 and TRBJ2-3, with D possibly being TRBD1 or TRBD2 (6 bases each). Germline loops: CDR1 SGHAT, CDR2 FQNNGV. The CDR3 runs to 16 residues. Deletions cut 1 base from V and 2 bases from J, with 13 bases between. CDR3 bases: TGTGCCAGCAGCTTAGGATTGACGGGGGCCACAGATACGCAGTATTTT. This translates into CASSLGLTGATDTQYF. Combining the CDR3 with reference TRBV11-2 and TRBJ2-3 gives the whole variable domain EAGVAQSPRYKIIEKRQSVAFWCNPISGHATLYWYQQILGQGPKLLIQFQNNGVVDDSQLPKDRFSAERLKGVDSTLKIQPAKLEDSAVYLCASSLGLTGATDTQYFGPGTRLTVL.

The genes are TRBV27 and TRBJ2-5; TRBD2 might be the D (6 bases). The ends were cut back, 3 bases at V and 5 bases at J, with 13 bases in the middle. The CDR3 runs to 14 residues. Per germline, CDR1 MNHEY and CDR2 SMNVEV (reference sequence). Here the CDR3 DNA reads TGTGCCAGCAGTTTGGGAGCGGGCGGGGAGACCCAGTACTTC. It codes for CASSLGAGGETQYF.

The chain recombines TRBV29-1 with TRBJ1-2, with D uncertain. With 5 bases removed from V and 0 bases from J, the gap between germline ends came to 4 bases. Germline V gives CDR1 SQVTM, CDR2 ANQGSEA. The CDR3 totals 11 residues. CDR3 in amino acids: CSVIANYGYTF. CDR3 sequence (DNA): TGCAGCGTTATTGCTAACTATGGCTACACCTTC.

The rearrangement links TRBV12-3 or TRBV12-4 to TRBJ2-5; 7 bases are shared with TRBD2. The CDR3 is 13 residues long. Germline trimming cut 6 bases from V and 4 bases from J; bases unmatched to any gene: 5. In nucleotides, the CDR3 is TGTGCCAGCAGCTATGGGGGGGTAGAGACCCAGTACTTC. Translating gives CASSYGGVETQYF.

The chain employs TRBV12-3 or TRBV12-4 and TRBJ1-1; D unclear. V lost 6 bases and J 1 base, leaving 18 bases between the germline ends. The CDR3 totals 16 residues. The CDR3 loop reads CASSPISRAENTEAFF. In DNA, the CDR3 is TGTGCCAGCAGCCCAATATCCCGGGCAGAGAACACTGAAGCTTTCTTT.

V is TRBV7-6 and J is TRBJ2-6, with D possibly being TRBD1 (6 bases). The CDR3 has 16 residues. V was pared by 5 bases and J by 3 bases, with 14 bases between. In germline, CDR1 is SGHVS, CDR2 FNYEAQ. This CDR3 is CASSPSRTVGANVLTF. CDR3 coding DNA: TGTGCCAGCAGCCCATCCAGGACAGTTGGGGCCAACGTCCTGACTTTC.

The DNA of the CDR3 is TGCGCCAGCAGCTTTCACTGGACAGAGTCTAACTATGGCTACACCTTC. Protein: CASSFHWTESNYGYTF. The chain recombines TRBV5-1 with TRBJ1-2, with a possible D match to TRBD1 (6 bases). Germline V gene lookup returns CDR1 SGHRS and CDR2 YFSETQ. The ends were cut back, 2 bases at V and 0 bases at J, with 14 bases in the middle. The CDR3 runs 16 residues.

This chain connects TRBV11-2 to TRBJ1-5; no definite D call. From germline, CDR1 is SGHAT and CDR2 FQNNGV. V dropped 5 bases and J dropped 2 bases, with 13 bases sitting between them. This CDR3 has 15 amino acids. CDR3 loop: CASSVTGGGNQPQHF. The CDR3 DNA follows: TGTGCCAGCAGCGTCACGGGCGGGGGCAATCAGCCCCAGCATTTT.

This sequence joins TRBV28 and TRBJ1-1, with D perhaps TRBD1 (5 bases). The germline V and J ends were trimmed by 6 bases and 7 bases, with 18 bases remaining between them. Per germline, CDR1 MDHEN and CDR2 SYDVKM. CDR3 length: 14 residues. CDR3 nucleotides: TGTGCCAGCAGGGATCGTGGGGGGTCCAGTGAAGCTTTCTTT. Translation: CASRDRGGSSEAFF.

The chain is built from TRBV5-1 and TRBJ1-4, with TRBD1 matching over 7 bases. This CDR3 contains 15 residues. Trimming removed 6 bases from V and 5 bases from J; junction bases left unmatched: 10. The germline V gene encodes CDR1 SGHRS and CDR2 YFSETQ. The CDR3 coding sequence is TGCGCCAGCAAAAGTGCCGGGACAGTAAATGAAAAACTGTTTTTT. Protein sequence: CASKSAGTVNEKLFF. Drawing the rest from reference TRBV5-1 and TRBJ1-4, the complete variable domain is KAGVTQTPRYLIKTRGQQVTLSCSPISGHRSVSWYQQTPGQGLQFLFEYFSETQRNKGNFPGRFSGRQFSNSRSEMNVSTLELGDSALYLCASKSAGTVNEKLFFGSGTQLSVL.

This clonotype showed up just a few times. The rearrangement links TRBV7-6 to TRBJ2-5; D unresolved. The germline V and J ends were trimmed by 4 bases and 0 bases, with 15 bases remaining between them. The CDR3 has 16 residues. Germline lookup yields CDR1 SGHVS and CDR2 FNYEAQ. CDR3 DNA sequence: TGTGCCAGCAGCTCCCCTGGCGGCACGTACCAAGAGACCCAGTACTTC. Amino acids: CASSSPGGTYQETQYF.

The chain links TRBV27 to TRBJ2-3, with D perhaps being TRBD1 or TRBD2 (6 bases each). Germline V gene lookup returns CDR1 MNHEY and CDR2 SMNVEV (reference sequence). The CDR3 consists of 15 residues. Deletions cut 8 bases from V and 6 bases from J, with 21 bases between. CDR3 residues: CASRWGGQFRDTQYF. The CDR3 nucleotides are TGTGCCAGCCGTTGGGGAGGACAGTTTCGGGATACGCAGTATTTT.

The sample holds a few counts of this clonotype. This chain links TRBV10-3 with TRBJ1-5; D gene uncertain. Trimming cost V 2 bases and J 7 bases, with 15 bases left between them. This CDR3 has 15 residues. Germline V gene lookup returns CDR1 ENHRY and CDR2 SYGVKD. The CDR3 region is CAISEDMKGLQPQHF. CDR3 nucleotides: TGTGCCATCAGTGAGGACATGAAGGGTTTACAGCCCCAGCATTTT.

This clonotype was counted a few times. The chain couples TRBV4-3 to TRBJ2-5; D is ambiguous. Trimming removed 0 bases from V and 6 bases from J, with 17 bases in between. The CDR3 loop spans 16 amino acids. Germline CDR1 LGHNA, CDR2 YSLEER. CDR3 protein: CASSQDLSEPPKTQYF. CDR3 nucleotide sequence: TGCGCCAGCAGCCAAGATCTGAGCGAACCCCCCAAGACCCAGTACTTC.

This clonotype has ten or more counts. The rearrangement joins TRBV4-1 to TRBJ2-3; 8 positions match TRBD2. The CDR3 length is 16 residues. The germline V gene encodes CDR1 MGHRA and CDR2 YSYEKL. V dropped 1 base and J dropped 1; count of bases not matched to a gene: 4. CDR3 bases: TGCGCCAGCAGCCAAGGTGTACTAGCGGGCACAGATACGCAGTATTTT. The encoded protein is CASSQGVLAGTDTQYF.

This clonotype has ten or more counts. The rearrangement links TRBV12-3 or TRBV12-4 to TRBJ1-6; D remains ambiguous. Trimming removed 11 bases from V and 0 bases from J, with 20 bases in between. The CDR3 totals 17 residues. CDR3 sequence (DNA): TGTGCCTCTAGACACCAAATACAACCCTCCTATAATTCACCCCTCCACTTT. Translated: CASRHQIQPSYNSPLHF.

At least ten counts were recorded for this clonotype. The chain uses TRBV27 and TRBJ2-1, with 9 bases fitting TRBD2. From germline, CDR1 is MNHEY and CDR2 SMNVEV (reference sequence). The junction had 0 bases not matched to a gene; V was cut back by 2 bases and J by 7 bases. This CDR3 comprises 13 residues. CDR3 region: CASSLAGGNEQFF. The CDR3 DNA reads as TGTGCCAGCAGTTTAGCGGGGGGGAATGAGCAGTTCTTC.

The chain has TRBV10-2 and TRBJ2-5; no firm D call. Germline V CDR1 and CDR2: WSHSY, SAAADI. This CDR3 is 11 amino acids long. V lost 3 bases and J lost 5, with 4 bases in between. The CDR3 coding sequence is TGCGCCAGCAGTGATATGGAGACCCAGTACTTC. It translates to CASSDMETQYF.

The chain recombines TRBV5-6 with TRBJ1-1; 12 positions agree with TRBD1. Trimming cost V 2 bases and J 7 bases; bases outside gene matches: 6. CDR3 length equals 15 residues. The germline gives CDR1 SGHDT, CDR2 YYEEEE. Here the CDR3 DNA reads TGTGCCAGCAGCTTAGGGACAGGGGGCAGGGTTGAAGCTTTCTTT. Protein product: CASSLGTGGRVEAFF.

This chain links TRBV7-9 with TRBJ2-1; the D is unclear. V was cut by 1 base and J by 5 bases, with 9 bases left in between. The CDR3 spans 14 residues. Germline CDR1 SEHNR, CDR2 FQNEAQ (reference sequence). DNA for the CDR3: TGTGCCAGCAGCTTAGGACTCGGAGACAATGAGCAGTTCTTC. Translation: CASSLGLGDNEQFF. The full variable domain, its missing parts supplied by reference TRBV7-9 and TRBJ2-1, is DTGVSQNPRHKITKRGQNVTFRCDPISEHNRLYWYRQTLGQGPEFLTYFQNEAQLEKSRLLSDRFSAERPKGSFSTLEIQRTEQGDSAMYLCASSLGLGDNEQFFGPGTRLTVL.

Only a few counts were recorded for this clonotype. The chain has TRBV19 and TRBJ2-1; TRBD1 aligns across 8 bases. The V and J ends lost 4 bases and 9 bases, in that order; junction bases with no gene match: 5. Germline V CDR1 and CDR2: LNHDA, SQIVND (reference sequence). The CDR3 spans 13 residues. The CDR3 bases are TGTGCCAGTAGTACGACAGGGGCGGTTGAGCAGTTCTTC. Its translation: CASSTTGAVEQFF.

This clonotype came up a few times. This chain joins TRBV2 and TRBJ2-7; D unclear. The CDR3 runs 15 residues. Germline-derived CDR1 and CDR2 are SNHLY and FYNNEI. Between the trimmed V and J ends, which lost 1 base and 3 bases, there was a span of 13 bases. CDR3 amino acids: CASSEDIDRVYEQYV. The DNA for the CDR3 is TGTGCCAGCAGTGAAGATATCGATCGAGTCTACGAGCAGTACGTC.

This clonotype has only a few counts. The V gene is TRBV4-1, the J gene TRBJ2-1; a possible D gene is TRBD2 (5 bases). The CDR3 runs to 15 residues. Germline lookup yields CDR1 MGHRA and CDR2 YSYEKL. Between the trimmed V and J ends, which lost 0 bases and 8 bases, there was a span of 14 bases. Here the CDR3 DNA reads TGCGCCAGCAGCCAAGAGCGACGGGGAGTCGATGAGCAGTTCTTC. This translates into CASSQERRGVDEQFF.

This clonotype was counted a few times. The chain joins TRBV12-5 to TRBJ1-1; D ambiguous. This CDR3 contains 12 residues. The germline CDR1 and CDR2 sequences are LGHNT and FRNRAP. Trimming took 2 bases from V and 5 from J, leaving 6 bases between them. The CDR3 is CASGLHVTEAFF. The CDR3 DNA follows: TGTGCTAGTGGTTTGCATGTGACTGAAGCTTTCTTT.